The following is a T cell receptor beta chain sequence with its context. Its cognate antigen is unknown. The read halts 3 residues ahead of the CDR3 end, with the missing end drawn from the germline J gene. These data come from a study of T cells in women clearing cervical HPV infection. Study information: Case blood was drawn when the lesion was first found; control blood after infection became undetectable. Study findings and constraints: Each sample's T-cell count was unknown, possibly confounding richness. CIN3+ cases had significantly higher TCR richness than controls; evenness did not differ.

Genomic DNA, averaging roughly 1,200 ng per sample, yielded TCR beta CDR3 via immunoSEQ. Measured with immunoSEQ multiplex PCR; TCRdb has only the in-frame clones, and not every one. The sample holds tens of thousands of clones. The germline CDR1 and CDR2 sequences are SGHRS and YFSETQ. Germline trimming cut 0 bases from V and 7 bases from J; bases unmatched to any gene: 2. The CDR3 consists of 14 residues. The sample was blood buffy coat. V gene TRBV5-1 combines with J gene TRBJ2-1, with 9 bases fitting TRBD1. The receptor was isolated from a woman aged 18 to 75 with a cervical HPV16 infection that either progressed to CIN3+ or cleared (not recorded which). CDR3 DNA, as far as it was read: TGCGCCAGCAGCTTGGACAGGGGGCAAAATGAG. Translating it yields CASSLDRGQNE. The whole CDR3 reads CASSLDRGQNEQFF.